This T cell receptor beta chain originates from a study of response to subunit inactivated influenza vaccine. Notes on the study in general: Researchers suggested that each seasonal influenza vaccination recruits few new T cells.

Turning to this clonotype: The antigen remains undetermined.

TCRdb processed the RT-PCR reads anew with MiXCR; each CDR3 protein has one entry. The sample includes approximately 300,000 distinct CDR3 sequences, around 20% of them seen just once. The origin of this receptor is a man aged 45-69 years who received an inactivated influenza vaccine. The sequences come from PBMCs from blood, collected about 19 months after vaccination.

The CDR3 bases are TGTGCCAGCAGCTTGTACAGAAGCAATCAGCCCCAGCATTTT. This encodes CASSLYRSNQPQHF. The rearrangement links TRBV7-6 to TRBJ1-5; D unresolved. This CDR3 is built from 14 residues. V was cut by 3 bases and J by 1 base, with 7 bases left in between. Germline assignment: CDR1 SGHVS and CDR2 FNYEAQ.